These 11 T cell receptor beta chains originate from one sample sequenced in a study of molecular identifiers for immune sequencing clone quantification. MiXCR, applied by TCRdb to the PCR reads, yields one record per CDR3 protein. The sample records just under 650,000 distinct CDR3 sequences, nearly 20% being singletons. Sequencing input: naive CD8+ T cells from blood, with Jurkat cell RNA spiked in. Subset given: FACS-sorted CD8+CD4-CCR7+CD45RA+ naive T cells. Every receptor here comes from a human donor in good health. Some libraries in this study had Jurkat cell RNA spiked in.

Concerning this clonotype itself: A much larger clone lies one base from this, so it may be a read error. V is TRBV7-9 and J is TRBJ2-1; TRBD1 matches at 7 bases. Germline V gives CDR1 SEHNR, CDR2 FQNEAQ (reference sequence). The CDR3 has 15 residues. Losses at the gene ends were 4 bases for V and 6 bases for J; bases not matched to a gene: 9. CDR3 bases: TGTGCCAGCAGCTCACCCGGGACAGCTTGCAATGAGCAGTTCTTC. Its translation is CASSSPGTACNEQFF.

This clonotype was found a few times. This chain uses TRBV11-2 with TRBJ1-3; weak D call: TRBD1 (5 bases). Germline loops: CDR1 SGHAT, CDR2 FQNNGV. V was pared by 5 bases and J by 0 bases, with 11 bases between. This CDR3 region has 15 residues. The DNA of the CDR3 is TGTGCCAGCAGCCCCGGGGGGGACTCTGGAAACACCATATATTTT. This codes for CASSPGGDSGNTIYF.

This clonotype was recorded many times. The chain uses TRBV29-1 and TRBJ2-5; 13 positions agree with TRBD2. With 6 bases clipped from V and 2 bases from J, the junction kept 9 bases outside the gene matches. Germline CDR1 reads SQVTM; CDR2 reads ANQGSEA. This CDR3 spans 16 amino acids. CDR3 sequence: CSVDGLAGELQETQYF. In nucleotides, the CDR3 is TGCAGCGTAGACGGACTAGCGGGGGAACTTCAAGAGACCCAGTACTTC.

In this sample, this clonotype turned up many times. The gene calls are TRBV10-2 and TRBJ2-1, with unresolved D. Trimming left V 3 bases short and J 10 bases short, with 7 bases between. The length of the CDR3 is 11 residues. Germline CDR1 is WSHSY and CDR2 is SAAADI. The CDR3, as DNA: TGCGCCAGCAGTGATTTTCCCGAGCAGTTCTTC. Translation: CASSDFPEQFF.

This clonotype was detected ten times or more. The J gene is TRBJ1-4, the V gene TRBV20-1; no clear D. The CDR3 has 15 amino acids. Germline loops: CDR1 DFQATT, CDR2 SNEGSKA (reference sequence). V dropped 6 bases and J dropped 0 bases, with 14 bases sitting between them. Here the CDR3 reads CSARPMGATNEKLFF. In nucleotides, the CDR3 is TGCAGTGCCCGGCCAATGGGCGCAACTAATGAAAAACTGTTTTTT.

Turning to this clonotype: A much larger clone differs from this one at a single base, so this may be a read error. The chain couples TRBV6-5 to TRBJ2-7; TRBD2 matches 7 bases. Germline CDR1 and CDR2: MNHEY and SVGAGI. The CDR3 sequence is 14 residues long. The trim removed 3 bases at V and 6 bases at J, leaving 8 bases unmatched. The CDR3: CASSYGLADCEQYF. The CDR3 DNA follows: TGTGCCAGCAGTTATGGGCTAGCGGACTGCGAGCAGTACTTC.

This clonotype was seen at least ten times. The chain couples TRBV14 to TRBJ2-6; D gene uncertain. This CDR3 is 15 amino acids long. Trimming removed 0 bases at V and 3 bases at J, with 6 bases between. CDR1 and CDR2 from the germline V gene are SGHDN and FVKESK. CDR3 sequence reads: CASSQDGFGANVLTF. Written as DNA, the CDR3 is TGTGCCAGCAGCCAAGACGGTTTTGGGGCCAACGTCCTGACTTTC. Together with reference TRBV14 and TRBJ2-6, the CDR3 gives the full variable domain: EAGVTQFPSHSVIEKGQTVTLRCDPISGHDNLYWYRRVMGKEIKFLLHFVKESKQDESGMPNNRFLAERTGGTYSTLKVQPAELEDSGVYFCASSQDGFGANVLTFGAGSRLTVL.

Comment on this clonotype: One base away lies a much larger clone, so this may be a sequencing read error. The CDR3 DNA sequence: TGCGCCAGCAGCCAGAGTGGGGGACGGAACGCCGGGGAGCTGTTTTTT. Translated, it gives CASSQSGGRNAGELFF. J is TRBJ2-2 and V is TRBV4-1; D is perhaps TRBD1 or TRBD2 (5 bases each). The germline V gene encodes CDR1 MGHRA and CDR2 YSYEKL. CDR3 size: 16 residues.

In regard to this clonotype: One end of the junction varies from germline; a read error may be responsible. The V call is TRBV25-1, the J call TRBJ2-7; 7 nucleotides agree with TRBD2. Germline V gene data show CDR1 as MGHDK and CDR2 as SYGVNS. The CDR3 runs 11 residues. CDR3 residues: CASSTPGSGNF. The CDR3 region has the DNA TGTGCCAGCAGCACGCCCGGAAGCGGGAACTTC.

This clonotype was seen ten or more times. V is TRBV29-1 and J is TRBJ1-2; D is unresolved. Trimming left V 6 bases short and J 5 bases short, with 7 bases between. CDR3 length: 10 amino acids. CDR1 and CDR2 from the germline V gene are SQVTM and ANQGSEA. This CDR3 is CSVREYGYTF. In DNA form, the CDR3 reads TGCAGCGTGAGGGAGTATGGCTACACCTTC.

As for this clonotype: A much larger clone lies one base from this, so it may be a read error. The CDR3 DNA is TGTGCCTGGAGTGCGACAGGGACCTCCTACGAGCAGTGCTTC. This sequence encodes CAWSATGTSYEQCF. The J gene is TRBJ2-7, the V gene TRBV30, with 7 bases identical to TRBD1. The CDR3 consists of 14 residues. Germline values: CDR1 GTSNPN, CDR2 SVGIG (reference sequence).